The rows below give T cell receptor beta chains drawn from one sample of a study of cytomegalovirus exposure and HLA in healthy donors. Profiling relied on immunoSEQ multiplex PCR, and the TCRdb table lists in-frame clones only, not all of them. The profile shows some 180,000 clones, about 81% of them singletons. The material sequenced was PBMCs. The source is a woman aged 25 to 39 in good health and CMV-seronegative. Each CDR3 is given with its conserved first and last residue. A D gene is named only where the DNA matches it firmly. Some rows mark clone size as missing; the rest say once, few, many or name a class of expanded clone.

size | D | J | V | DNA | CDR3
. | . | TRBJ2-3 | TRBV5-1 | TGCGCCAGCAGCCCAACAGTCTCTAGCACAGATACGCAGTATTTT | CASSPTVSSTDTQYF
. | . | TRBJ2-3 | TRBV7-9 | TGTGCCAGCAGCTTAGGCGCATCAGATACGCAGTATTTT | CASSLGASDTQYF
. | TRBD1 | TRBJ1-3 | TRBV25-1 | TGTGCCAGCAGTGACAGGGGGCCCGGAAACACCATATATTTT | CASSDRGPGNTIYF
. | TRBD1 | TRBJ1-6 | TRBV6-6 | TGTGCCAGCAGTTACCCGACAGGGGGCTCACCCCTCCACTTT | CASSYPTGGSPLHF
few | . | TRBJ1-2 | TRBV5-1 | TGCGCCAGCAGCTTAGACCCAGGGTATGGCTACACCTTC | CASSLDPGYGYTF
few | TRBD1 | TRBJ1-5 | TRBV19 | TGTGCCAGTAGTACCTCACGGGACAGGGGGAGACAGCCCCAGCATTTT | CASSTSRDRGRQPQHF
. | TRBD2 | TRBJ2-1 | TRBV5-4 | TGTGCCAGCAGCCCGACTAGCGGCTCCTACAATGAGCAGTTCTTC | CASSPTSGSYNEQFF
. | . | TRBJ2-2 | TRBV27 | TGTGCCAGCAGTTTATGGCAGCAGGTCACCGGGGAGCTGTTTTTT | CASSLWQQVTGELFF
few | TRBD1 | TRBJ1-1 | TRBV19 | TGTGCCAGTAGTATCGGGACAGTGCGCACTGAAGCTTTCTTT | CASSIGTVRTEAFF
. | . | TRBJ2-1 | TRBV5-1 | TGCGCCAGCAGCGTAGGGACTTGGAGCGATGAGCAGTTCTTC | CASSVGTWSDEQFF
. | . | TRBJ2-2 | TRBV11-3 | TGTGCCAGCAGCTTAGATCGATTGGGTCGTGGAGGGACCGGGGAGCTGTTTTTT | CASSLDRLGRGGTGELFF
. | TRBD1 | TRBJ2-3 | TRBV5-1 | TGCGCCAGCAGCTCAAATTCCGGGACAGGCCTAGGGGATACGCAGTATTTT | CASSSNSGTGLGDTQYF
. | . | TRBJ2-7 | TRBV28 | TGTGCCAGCGACTCCGGCCCGGGGGTGTACTTC | CASDSGPGVYF
. | TRBD2 | TRBJ2-1 | TRBV27 | TGTGCCAGCAGTTATAGTGGCGGGGGGGGCCGCCACCAGCAGTTCTTC | CASSYSGGGGRHQQFF
. | TRBD1 | TRBJ1-2 | TRBV4-1 | TGCGCCAGCAGCCAGACATACAGGGGTGACGATGGCTACACCTTC | CASSQTYRGDDGYTF
. | TRBD1 | TRBJ2-2 | TRBV6-4 | TGTGCCAGCAGTGAGGGACAGGGAAGGACCGGGGAGCTGTTTTTT | CASSEGQGRTGELFF
. | . | TRBJ2-5 | TRBV2 | TGTGCCACCGCAGCGGATTCACAAGAGACCCAGTACTTC | CATAADSQETQYF
. | . | TRBJ2-3 | TRBV10-1 | TGCGCCACCGACCTTTGGCGGCCCACGGGCACAGATACGCAGTATTTT | CATDLWRPTGTDTQYF
. | . | TRBJ1-5 | TRBV15 | TGTGCCACCAGCAGAGATGAAACGGAGAATCAGCCCCAGCATTTT | CATSRDETENQPQHF
. | . | TRBJ2-6 | TRBV19 | TGTGCCAGTAATCCCGTCAGCTCTGGGGCCAACGTCCTGACTTTC | CASNPVSSGANVLTF
. | . | TRBJ2-1 | TRBV5-1 | TGCGCCAGCAGCTCGGGTATTTCCGGGAATAATTACAATGAGCAGTTCTTC | CASSSGISGNNYNEQFF
. | . | TRBJ2-7 | TRBV18 | TGTGCCAGCTCACCAGCGGGACAGTTCTACGAGCAGTACTTC | CASSPAGQFYEQYF
. | . | TRBJ1-1 | TRBV6-1 | TGTGCCAGCAGTGAATCTCTTCTAGTGAGCACTGAAGCTTTCTTT | CASSESLLVSTEAFF
. | TRBD2 | TRBJ2-7 | TRBV11-2 | TGTGCCAGCAGCCAACGGACTAGCGGGCCCTACGAGCAGTACTTC | CASSQRTSGPYEQYF
. | TRBD1 | TRBJ1-4 | TRBV9 | TGTGCCAGCAGCCCGGGGGGGACAGAAGCTAATGAAAAACTGTTTTTT | CASSPGGTEANEKLFF
few | . | TRBJ1-2 | TRBV29-1 | TGCAGCGTCAGGACAGACCGGATCCATGGCTACACCTTC | CSVRTDRIHGYTF
. | TRBD1 | TRBJ1-5 | TRBV30 | TGTGCCTGGAGTGTAAGTGGGACAGCGACTCAGCCCCAGCATTTT | CAWSVSGTATQPQHF
few | TRBD1 | TRBJ2-2 | TRBV6-4 | TGTGCCAGCAGTGACGGGACAGGGGACGCCGGGGAGCTGTTTTTT | CASSDGTGDAGELFF
. | . | TRBJ2-1 | TRBV6-5 | TGTGCCAGCAGTTACGATCAGGGGTCCTACAATGAGCAGTTCTTC | CASSYDQGSYNEQFF
once | TRBD2 | TRBJ2-1 | TRBV5-4 | TGTGCCAGCAGTTCCACCGGGACTAGGACCTACAATGAGCAGTTCTTC | CASSSTGTRTYNEQFF
. | . | TRBJ2-5 | TRBV9 | TGTGCCAGCAGCACCGGGACAATCCAAGAGACCCAGTACTTC | CASSTGTIQETQYF
. | . | TRBJ2-5 | TRBV27 | TGTGCCAGCAGTTTATCGACCGGGTTGAAAGAGACCCAGTACTTC | CASSLSTGLKETQYF
. | . | TRBJ2-1 | TRBV30 | TGTGCCTGGAGTGTAGGGACAAGGAATCTCAATGAGCAGTTCTTC | CAWSVGTRNLNEQFF
. | . | TRBJ1-2 | TRBV9 | TGTGCCAGCAGCGTAGTCGTAACGGGGTATGGCTACACCTTC | CASSVVVTGYGYTF
few | . | TRBJ1-1 | TRBV6-5 | TGTGCCAGCAGTCCCAGGGTGAACACTGAAGCTTTCTTT | CASSPRVNTEAFF
. | . | TRBJ1-6 | TRBV21-1 | TGTGCCAGCAGCATTGGGACTCCCAGACCCTATAATTCACCCCTCCACTTT | CASSIGTPRPYNSPLHF
. | TRBD1 | TRBJ2-7 | TRBV6-1 | TGTGCCAGTTTTCCAAGACAGGGTCACGAGCAGTACTTC | CASFPRQGHEQYF
. | TRBD2 | TRBJ2-5 | TRBV25-1 | TGTGCCAGCAGTGAGGGAGGGTTAAAGGAGACCCAGTACTTC | CASSEGGLKETQYF
. | . | TRBJ1-4 | TRBV4-1 | TGCGCCAGCAGCCAAGGGCAACCAAAGGAAAAACTGTTTTTT | CASSQGQPKEKLFF
. | TRBD1 | TRBJ1-2 | TRBV25-1 | TGTGCCAGCTGGACAGGCGCTAACTATGGCTACACCTTC | CASWTGANYGYTF
. | TRBD2 | TRBJ2-3 | TRBV2 | TGTGCCAGCAGTGACCCGGGACTAGCGACAGATACGCAGTATTTT | CASSDPGLATDTQYF
. | . | TRBJ2-2 | TRBV14 | TGTGCCAGCAGCCCAGGGTGGGCCGGGGAGCTGTTTTTT | CASSPGWAGELFF
. | . | TRBJ2-5 | TRBV19 | TGTGCCAGTCAAGCCGGGGGAGAGACCCAGTACTTC | CASQAGGETQYF
. | TRBD2 | TRBJ2-7 | TRBV5-1 | TGCGCCAGCAGCTTGCGACTAGCGGGAGAAGGGACCTACGAGCAGTACTTC | CASSLRLAGEGTYEQYF
. | TRBD2 | TRBJ2-3 | TRBV7-9 | TGTGCCACCTCCCGGACTAGCGGCACAGATACGCAGTATTTT | CATSRTSGTDTQYF
. | TRBD2 | TRBJ2-3 | TRBV5-1 | TGCGCCAGCAGCCGCTCGGGGGGGGGCGCAGATACGCAGTATTTT | CASSRSGGGADTQYF
. | . | TRBJ1-2 | TRBV18 | TGTGCCAGCTCACCGGTGGCGCAGGTGGCCCAGTATGGCTACACCTTC | CASSPVAQVAQYGYTF
few | . | TRBJ1-2 | TRBV28 | TGTGCCAGCAGTCCATCCGGAGCTACCTATGGCTACACCTTC | CASSPSGATYGYTF
. | TRBD2 | TRBJ2-1 | TRBV30 | TGTGCCTGGAGTGTACTAGCGGGAGGGCGGAATGAGCAGTTCTTC | CAWSVLAGGRNEQFF
. | . | TRBJ1-5 | TRBV25-1 | TGTGCCAGCAGTGATGAGACAATGGGTCAGCCCCAGCATTTT | CASSDETMGQPQHF
once | TRBD1 | TRBJ2-7 | TRBV5-1 | TGCGCCAGCAGCTTGGGTACAGGGGTTGGCTACGAGCAGTACTTC | CASSLGTGVGYEQYF
. | . | TRBJ1-6 | TRBV6-5 | TGTGCCAACAGTTACTCGGACAATTATTCACCCCTCCACTTT | CANSYSDNYSPLHF
. | . | TRBJ2-7 | TRBV5-1 | TGCGCCAGCAGCCCACCGGGACTGAGTTTCTACGAGCAGTACTTC | CASSPPGLSFYEQYF
few | . | TRBJ1-1 | TRBV5-1 | TGCGCCAGCAGCTCCGAAATCACCAGGGTAGGCACTGAAGCTTTCTTT | CASSSEITRVGTEAFF